Sequencing of this T cell receptor beta chain was carried out in a study of response to subunit inactivated influenza vaccine. The germline V gene has CDR1 DFQATT and CDR2 SNEGSKA (reference sequence). This CDR3 has 12 amino acids. The ends were cut back, 3 bases at V and 4 bases at J, with 7 bases in the middle. Each CDR3 protein is one row after TCRdb ran MiXCR on the RT-PCR reads. The top ten clones hold 6.5% to 8.5% of a sample with 650,000 to 850,000 distinct CDR3 sequences, about 15% of them seen once. This clonotype originated in a man aged 50-59 years who received an inactivated influenza vaccine. The sample here was PBMCs from blood, taken 14 to 15 days before vaccination. V gene TRBV20-1 combines with J gene TRBJ2-1; D unresolved. The CDR3: CSARFQYNEQFF. The CDR3 nucleotides read TGCAGTGCTAGGTTCCAGTACAATGAGCAGTTCTTC.